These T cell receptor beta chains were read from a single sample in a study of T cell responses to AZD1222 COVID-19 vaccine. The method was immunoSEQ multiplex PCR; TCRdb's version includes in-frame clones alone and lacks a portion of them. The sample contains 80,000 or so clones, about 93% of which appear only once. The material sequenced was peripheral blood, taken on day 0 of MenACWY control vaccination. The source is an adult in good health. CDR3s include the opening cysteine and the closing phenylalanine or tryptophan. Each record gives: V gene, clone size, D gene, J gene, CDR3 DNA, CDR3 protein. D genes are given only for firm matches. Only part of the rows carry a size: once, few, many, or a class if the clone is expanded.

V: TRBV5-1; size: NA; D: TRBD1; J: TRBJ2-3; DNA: TGCGCCAGCAGCGCCGGGACAGGGTGGGATACGCAGTATTTT; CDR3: CASSAGTGWDTQYF
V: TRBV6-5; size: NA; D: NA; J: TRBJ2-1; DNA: TGTGCCACTACGACCGGCCCTGAGCAGTTCTTC; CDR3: CATTTGPEQFF
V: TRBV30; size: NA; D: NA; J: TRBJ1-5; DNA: TGTGCCTGGTCCGAAAGGACGAGCAATCAGCCCCAGCATTTT; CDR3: CAWSERTSNQPQHF
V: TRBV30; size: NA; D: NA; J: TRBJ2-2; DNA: TGTGCCTGGAAGGCTTTGAACACCGGGGAGCTGTTTTTT; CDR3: CAWKALNTGELFF
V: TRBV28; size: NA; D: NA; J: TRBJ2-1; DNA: TGTGCCAGCAAGAGTCCTGGGGACGGAGGAAATGAGCAGTTCTTC; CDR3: CASKSPGDGGNEQFF
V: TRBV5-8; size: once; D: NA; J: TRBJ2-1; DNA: TGTGCCAGCAGCTTGGCCCGCGCTAGTGGAGATTTCCCCAATGAGCAGTTCTTC; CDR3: CASSLARASGDFPNEQFF
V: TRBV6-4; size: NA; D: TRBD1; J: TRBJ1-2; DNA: TGTGCCAGCAGTCAAAACAGGGGGCCTTATGGCTACACCTTC; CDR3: CASSQNRGPYGYTF
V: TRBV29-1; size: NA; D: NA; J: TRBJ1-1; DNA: TGCAGCGTTGGGCCCTACACTGAAGCTTTCTTT; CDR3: CSVGPYTEAFF
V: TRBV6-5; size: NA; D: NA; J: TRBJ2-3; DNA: TGTGCCAGCAGTTACCCTAGCACAGATACGCAGTATTTT; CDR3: CASSYPSTDTQYF
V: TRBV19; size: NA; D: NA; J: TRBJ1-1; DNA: TGTGCCAGTACTAAGGCCATGAACACTGAAGCTTTCTTT; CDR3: CASTKAMNTEAFF
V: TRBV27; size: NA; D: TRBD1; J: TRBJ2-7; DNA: TGTGCCAGCGGGACAGGGGCGTACGAGCAGTACTTC; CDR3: CASGTGAYEQYF
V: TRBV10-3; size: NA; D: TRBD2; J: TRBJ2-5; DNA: TGTGCCATCAGTGACCCCCCCCTACTAGCGGGAGGGGAGGAGACCCAGTACTTC; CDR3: CAISDPPLLAGGEETQYF
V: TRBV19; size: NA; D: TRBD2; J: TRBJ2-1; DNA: TGTGCCAGTAGATCTAGCGGGCATCGTCCAGCCAATGAGCAGTTCTTC; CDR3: CASRSSGHRPANEQFF
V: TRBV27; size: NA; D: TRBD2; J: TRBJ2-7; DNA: TGTGCCAGCAGTTTAGTCGGGAGGGAGCAGTACTTC; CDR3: CASSLVGREQYF
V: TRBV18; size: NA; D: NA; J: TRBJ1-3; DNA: TGTGCCAGCTCACCACCAGGAAACACCATATATTTT; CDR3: CASSPPGNTIYF
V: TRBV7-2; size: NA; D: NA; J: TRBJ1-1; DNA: TGTGCCAGCAGCATCAACACTGAAGCTTTCTTT; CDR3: CASSINTEAFF
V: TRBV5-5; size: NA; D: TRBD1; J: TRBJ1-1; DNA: TGTGCCAGCAGCTTGCCGGCCGAACTCCGGGACAGGAACACTGAAGCTTTCTTT; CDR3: CASSLPAELRDRNTEAFF
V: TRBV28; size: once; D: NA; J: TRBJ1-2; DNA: TGTGCCAGCAGCGGGTATGGCTACACCTTC; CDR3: CASSGYGYTF
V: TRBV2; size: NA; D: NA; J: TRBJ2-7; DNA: TGTGCCAGCAGCGCTCGTAGAGGGGCCTACGAGCAGTACTTC; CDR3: CASSARRGAYEQYF
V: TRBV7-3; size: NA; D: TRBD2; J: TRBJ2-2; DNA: TGTGCCAGCAGCTTAAGCCCAGCGGGAGCCGGGGAGCTGTTTTTT; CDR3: CASSLSPAGAGELFF
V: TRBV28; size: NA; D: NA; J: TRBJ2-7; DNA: TGTGCTATCCAAGGGTCGAGCTCCTACGAGCAGTACTTC; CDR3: CAIQGSSSYEQYF
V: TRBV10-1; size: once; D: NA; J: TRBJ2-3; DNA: TGCGCCAGCAATCCTGGGGGCACAGATACGCAGTATTTT; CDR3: CASNPGGTDTQYF
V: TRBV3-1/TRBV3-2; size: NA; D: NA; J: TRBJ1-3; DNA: TGTGCCAGCAGCCAGAGGGGATGGGACTCTGGAAACACCATATATTTT; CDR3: CASSQRGWDSGNTIYF
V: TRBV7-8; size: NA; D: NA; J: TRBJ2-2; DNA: TGTGCCAGCAGCTTAGCCGGGAACACCGGGGAGCTGTTTTTT; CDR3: CASSLAGNTGELFF
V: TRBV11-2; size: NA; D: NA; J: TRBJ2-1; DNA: TGTGCCAGCACCCTAGGACAGCGGGGCGATGAGCAGTTCTTC; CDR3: CASTLGQRGDEQFF
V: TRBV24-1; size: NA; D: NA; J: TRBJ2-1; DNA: TGTGCCACCAGTGGTGGGGCATCGTACAATGAGCAGTTCTTC; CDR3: CATSGGASYNEQFF
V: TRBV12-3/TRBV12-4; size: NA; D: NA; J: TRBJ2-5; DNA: TGTGCCAGCAGTTTCAGAGAGACCCAGTACTTC; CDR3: CASSFRETQYF
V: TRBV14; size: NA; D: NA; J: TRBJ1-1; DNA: TGTGCCAGCAGCCAGGACAGGAACACTGAAGCTTTCTTT; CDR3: CASSQDRNTEAFF
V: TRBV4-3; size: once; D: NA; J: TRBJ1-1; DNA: TGCGCCAGCAGCCAAGACCCACAGGGAGGGAACACTGAAGCTTTCTTT; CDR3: CASSQDPQGGNTEAFF